A selection of T cell receptor beta chains follows, all from one sample in a study of shared clonotypes between healthy human individuals. Only in-frame clones appear in the TCRdb table, and some are missing; sequencing was by immunoSEQ multiplex PCR. The table lists approximately 2.3 million clones, approximately 93% of them singletons. Source material: naive CD4+ T cells from PBMCs. These receptors were obtained from a man between 18 and 35 years old in good health. Some clones in this sample may be carry-over from other donors' samples. Each CDR3 is given with its conserved first and last residue. Each record gives: clone size, V gene, D gene, J gene, CDR3 DNA, CDR3 protein. D genes are given only for firm matches. Some rows mark clone size as missing; the rest say once, few, many or name a class of expanded clone.

>once|TRBV29-1|.|TRBJ1-2
TGCAGCGTTGCAGAATATGGCTACACCTTC
CSVAEYGYTF
>.|TRBV6-6|TRBD1|TRBJ1-1
TGTGCCAGCAGTTCCGGGACAGGGGGGAGGGAAGCTTTCTTT
CASSSGTGGREAFF
>.|TRBV5-1|.|TRBJ2-7
TGCGCCAGCAGCCCGTTAGGGCGGGCACTTTACGAGCAGTACTTC
CASSPLGRALYEQYF
>once|TRBV5-1|.|TRBJ2-7
TGCGCCAGCAGCTTGGCCCAAAGGGGGAGCTCCTACGAGCAGTACTTC
CASSLAQRGSSYEQYF
>.|TRBV6-5|.|TRBJ2-3
TGTGCCAGCACCGGGACCCATACGCAGTATTTT
CASTGTHTQYF
>once|TRBV6-6|TRBD1|TRBJ2-7
TGTGCCAGCAGTAACCGACAGGGGGCCTACGAGCAGTACTTC
CASSNRQGAYEQYF
>.|TRBV28|.|TRBJ1-2
TGTGCCAGCGGTGACTATGGCTACACCTTC
CASGDYGYTF
>.|TRBV28|TRBD2|TRBJ2-1
TGTGCCAGCGACCAAGCGGGAGATAGGGGTTCTTACAATGAGCAGTTCTTC
CASDQAGDRGSYNEQFF
>.|TRBV27|.|TRBJ2-3
TGTGCCAGCAGTCCGGCCTACTTGAGACGCACAGATACGCAGTATTTT
CASSPAYLRRTDTQYF
>.|TRBV9|TRBD1|TRBJ1-3
TGTGCCAGCAGCGCGGACAGGGCAAGTGGAAACACCATATATTTT
CASSADRASGNTIYF
>once|TRBV7-9|.|TRBJ1-2
TGTGCCAGCAGTCCCTCGGGGGGGGTCTATGGCTACACCTTC
CASSPSGGVYGYTF
>.|TRBV29-1|.|TRBJ2-2
TGCAGCGTTGGGACACAGAACACCGGGGAGCTGTTTTTT
CSVGTQNTGELFF
>.|TRBV28|TRBD1|TRBJ1-2
TGTGCCAGCAGTCCTGCCGGGACAGGGGGACCTGGCTACACCTTC
CASSPAGTGGPGYTF
>.|TRBV7-6|.|TRBJ2-3
TGTGCCAGCAGCTTAGCTGGGGTTTCGCTAGCTAGCACAGATACGCAGTATTTT
CASSLAGVSLASTDTQYF
>.|TRBV7-9|TRBD1|TRBJ1-1
TGTGCCAGCAGCCCTCCGGGACAGGGGTACACTGAAGCTTTCTTT
CASSPPGQGYTEAFF
>.|TRBV7-2|.|TRBJ1-1
TGTGCCAGCAGCTCCCAGGGGCGGAAAGCTTTCTTT
CASSSQGRKAFF
>once|TRBV9|TRBD1|TRBJ1-2
TGTGCCAGCAGCCGGGACAGGGAGAATGGCTACACCTTC
CASSRDRENGYTF
>.|TRBV5-1|TRBD1|TRBJ2-2
TGCGCCAGCAGCTTAGAAGACAGGGGGCAGGCCGGGGAGCTGTTTTTT
CASSLEDRGQAGELFF
>.|TRBV7-2|.|TRBJ1-5
TGTGCCAGCAGCTTAGGGGTTAGTAGCAATCAGCCCCAGCATTTT
CASSLGVSSNQPQHF
>.|TRBV9|.|TRBJ2-7
TGTGCCAGCAGCGCCCTAGGGACGGTGGGGGAGCAGTACTTC
CASSALGTVGEQYF
>once|TRBV4-2|TRBD2|TRBJ2-7
TGTGCCAGCAGCCAAGAGGTTAGCGGGTTATACGAGCAGTACTTC
CASSQEVSGLYEQYF
>.|TRBV4-1|TRBD1|TRBJ2-5
TGCGCCAGCTCACCTCTGGGGACAGGGGGAGACGGAGAGACCCAGTACTTC
CASSPLGTGGDGETQYF
>once|TRBV28|.|TRBJ2-3
TGTGCCAGCACTCTATACGACGATACGCAGTATTTT
CASTLYDDTQYF
>once|TRBV6-5|TRBD1|TRBJ1-2
TGTGCCAGCAGTTACAACCGGGACAGGGGCTATGGCTACACCTTC
CASSYNRDRGYGYTF
>.|TRBV7-8|.|TRBJ2-3
TGTGCCAGCAGCTTAGTGCTTGGGGAATCCTCGCAGTATTTT
CASSLVLGESSQYF
>.|TRBV7-2|.|TRBJ2-1
TGTGCCAGCAGCCAAACGGGACTCAATGAGCAGTTCTTC
CASSQTGLNEQFF
>.|TRBV7-3|.|TRBJ2-3
TGTGCCAGCAGTTTCGGGGGAGATACGCAGTATTTT
CASSFGGDTQYF
>.|TRBV4-2|TRBD2|TRBJ2-1
TGTGCCAGCAGGTACGGCGGGGGTCCAAATGAGCAGTTCTTC
CASRYGGGPNEQFF
>.|TRBV5-1|.|TRBJ2-1
TGCGCCAGCAGCTCCTCCAATGAGCAGTTCTTC
CASSSSNEQFF
>.|TRBV11-3|.|TRBJ2-2
TGTGCCAGCAGCTTCGGGACCGGGGAGCTGTTTTTT
CASSFGTGELFF
>.|TRBV28|.|TRBJ2-1
TGTGCCAGCAGTCGGAGATACAATGAGCAGTTCTTC
CASSRRYNEQFF
>once|TRBV5-5|TRBD2|TRBJ2-3
TGTGCCAGCAGCCAGACTAGCGTGGGAACAGATACGCAGTATTTT
CASSQTSVGTDTQYF
>once|TRBV7-9|TRBD2|TRBJ2-2
TGTGCCAGCATTTCTGGGGGGGTAAGAGACTACCGGCCCGGGGAGCTGTTTTTT
CASISGGVRDYRPGELFF
>.|TRBV28|.|TRBJ1-3
TGTGCCAGCAGCGTCCGTGGTGGAGGGGGAAACACCATATATTTT
CASSVRGGGGNTIYF
>.|TRBV11-2|TRBD2|TRBJ2-3
TGTGCCAGCAACGAACAAGCGGGGTTCACAGATACGCAGTATTTT
CASNEQAGFTDTQYF
>once|TRBV6-1|.|TRBJ1-2
TGTGCCAGCACTAGAAGCTTGACCGCGGGGGGCTACACCTTC
CASTRSLTAGGYTF
>once|TRBV7-7|TRBD1|TRBJ2-1
TGTGCCAGCAGCTTAGGAGGGGGCACCTACAATGAGCAGTTCTTC
CASSLGGGTYNEQFF
>.|TRBV6-1|TRBD1|TRBJ2-7
TGTGCCATGATGGACAGGGGAACCTACGAGCAGTACTTC
CAMMDRGTYEQYF
>.|TRBV5-1|TRBD2|TRBJ2-5
TGCGCCAGCAGCTCTAGGACTAGCGGACAAGAGACCCAGTACTTC
CASSSRTSGQETQYF
>.|TRBV7-2|.|TRBJ2-7
TGTGCCAGCAGCTTGGGGACAAACTCCTACGAGCAGTACTTC
CASSLGTNSYEQYF
>.|TRBV10-2|TRBD2|TRBJ2-1
TGCGCCAGCAGGCTAGCGGTATCCTACAATGAGCAGTTCTTC
CASRLAVSYNEQFF
>.|TRBV2|.|TRBJ2-3
TGTGCCAGCAGTCGCCAGGGGTCGAAGGGCGCAGATACGCAGTATTTT
CASSRQGSKGADTQYF
>.|TRBV2|.|TRBJ2-3
TGTGCCAGCAGTGAAAGGTTGAGCACAGATACGCAGTATTTT
CASSERLSTDTQYF
>once|TRBV5-1|.|TRBJ2-5
TGCGCCAGCAGCTTCGGGACTTTCCAAGAGACCCAGTACTTC
CASSFGTFQETQYF
>.|TRBV5-1|.|TRBJ1-5
TGCGCCAGCAGCTCGGACCCGTCATCGCCCCAGCATTTT
CASSSDPSSPQHF
>.|TRBV10-3|.|TRBJ1-2
TGTGCCATCAGTGAGTCGAAGGGGATTGGGTATGGCTACACCTTC
CAISESKGIGYGYTF
>.|TRBV6-1|TRBD1|TRBJ1-2
TGTGCCAGCAGGACAGGGGACAAAGGCGGATACACCTTC
CASRTGDKGGYTF
>.|TRBV6-5|.|TRBJ2-1
TGTGCCAGCAGTTACCAGGGGCTGACCTACAATGAGCAGTTCTTC
CASSYQGLTYNEQFF
>.|TRBV5-8|.|TRBJ2-6
TGTGCCAGCAGCTTGCGCCTTTCTGGGGCCAACGTCCTGACTTTC
CASSLRLSGANVLTF
>.|TRBV5-1|.|TRBJ2-1
TGCGCCAGCAGCCCCGCTGCGGCCAGCTCCTACAATGAGCAGTTCTTC
CASSPAAASSYNEQFF
>.|TRBV28|TRBD1|TRBJ1-2
TGTGCCAGCAGTTTATCAAAGACGGGACAGCTTGGCTATGGCTACACCTTC
CASSLSKTGQLGYGYTF
>.|TRBV29-1|TRBD2|TRBJ2-5
TGCAGCGTTGAATGGACTAGAAGCCAAGAGACCCAGTACTTC
CSVEWTRSQETQYF
>once|TRBV5-4|TRBD2|TRBJ2-7
TGTGCCAGCAGCTCGAGGCTGGGACTAGCAAGCGAGCAGTACTTC
CASSSRLGLASEQYF
>.|TRBV10-3|.|TRBJ2-7
TGTGCCATCAGTGAGTCGACCAAGCCCGAGCAGTACTTC
CAISESTKPEQYF